These T cell receptor beta chains were read from a single sample in a study of blood T cell repertoires in COVID-19. Method: immunoSEQ multiplex PCR; TCRdb's copy keeps in-frame clones and lacks some. The table has about 98,000 clones, 87% seen once. Sequencing input: peripheral blood. The receptors stem from a man in his forties or fifties with active COVID-19. Both conserved end residues are part of each CDR3. A D gene is named only where the DNA matches it firmly. Expanded clones get a size class; other rows say once, few or many, or leave the size out.

d_call clone_size j_call v_call cdr3_nt cdr3_aa
NA NA TRBJ1-4 TRBV10-3 TGTGCCATCAGTGAAAGTTCGGGGGTCGATGAAAAACTGTTTTTT CAISESSGVDEKLFF
TRBD1 NA TRBJ1-1 TRBV6-5 TGTGCCAGCAGTTACCGGGACAGGAACACTGAAGCTTTCTTT CASSYRDRNTEAFF
NA NA TRBJ1-1 TRBV9 TGTGCCAGCAGCCTCCGAGGCGGAACAGGGAACACTGAAGCTTTCTTT CASSLRGGTGNTEAFF
TRBD1 NA TRBJ2-1 TRBV7-9 TGTGCCAGCAGACATGGGACAGGGGGCTACAATGAGCAGTTCTTC CASRHGTGGYNEQFF
NA NA TRBJ1-1 TRBV18 TGTGCCAGCTCACCTCAGGCCGACCGTGAAGCTTTCTTT CASSPQADREAFF
NA NA TRBJ2-2 TRBV19 TGTGCCAGTAGTATAGCTCTCGGGACCGGGGAGCTGTTTTTT CASSIALGTGELFF
TRBD1 once TRBJ2-7 TRBV7-2 TGTGCCAGCAGGCCCGGGACAGGGGGCCCCTACGAGCAGTACTTC CASRPGTGGPYEQYF
TRBD1 few TRBJ1-3 TRBV19 TGTGCCAGCTCGAACAGGGGGCGCGCTGGAAACACCATATATTTT CASSNRGRAGNTIYF
TRBD2 NA TRBJ2-5 TRBV11-1 TGTGCCACCACAGCGGGGGGGAGAGGAGAGACCCAGTACTTC CATTAGGRGETQYF
TRBD1 NA TRBJ2-1 TRBV7-2 TGTGCCAGCAGCTCCGGACAGGGCGGATTCTTC CASSSGQGGFF
NA NA TRBJ1-1 TRBV10-3 TGTGCCATCAGTGGGGGGCGGGTGGAGGACACTGAAGCTTTCTTT CAISGGRVEDTEAFF
NA NA TRBJ1-4 TRBV15 TGTGCCACCAGCAGAGGGGGAGACGAGGAAAAACTGTTTTTT CATSRGGDEEKLFF
NA NA TRBJ2-3 TRBV12-3/TRBV12-4 TGTGCCAGCAGTTCAGGGACAGATACGCAGTATTTT CASSSGTDTQYF
NA NA TRBJ2-1 TRBV25-1 TGTGCCAGCAGTGGGGAAAGGGGTGGGAATGAGCAGTTCTTC CASSGERGGNEQFF
NA NA TRBJ2-3 TRBV29-1 TGCAGCGTTCAGGGCAGCACAGATACGCAGTATTTT CSVQGSTDTQYF
NA NA TRBJ1-1 TRBV10-3 TGTGCCATCGGGGAAGGGGCTGGAGAAGCTTTCTTT CAIGEGAGEAFF
TRBD1 NA TRBJ1-2 TRBV27 TGTGCCAGCAGTTTTGGCGACAGGGGGCGACGCGGCTACACCTTC CASSFGDRGRRGYTF
NA NA TRBJ2-2 TRBV29-1 TGCAGCGTTGAACCGGGACATAACACCGGGGAGCTGTTTTTT CSVEPGHNTGELFF
NA once TRBJ1-4 TRBV5-1 TGCGCCAGCAGCCCCTATGGGGGCGGGCAAGAAAAACTGTTTTTT CASSPYGGGQEKLFF
NA once TRBJ1-5 TRBV7-2 TGTGCCAGCAGCTTCGGACAGAACAATCAGCCCCAGCATTTT CASSFGQNNQPQHF
NA NA TRBJ1-6 TRBV5-1 TGCGCCAGCAGCTTGGACAGGACTAATTCACCCCTCCACTTT CASSLDRTNSPLHF
NA NA TRBJ1-1 TRBV5-1 TGCGCCAGCAGCTTGGTGGCCGCGGTAGCGACTGAAGCTTTCTTT CASSLVAAVATEAFF
NA NA TRBJ1-3 TRBV5-6 TGTGCCAGCAGCCGCAGGGACAAGCGAGGTCCTTACTCTGGAAACACCATATATTTT CASSRRDKRGPYSGNTIYF
NA NA TRBJ2-1 TRBV5-1 TGCGCCAGCAGCTCCGGGACCCTAGGAGGGAATGAGCAGTTCTTC CASSSGTLGGNEQFF
NA NA TRBJ2-3 TRBV7-3 TGTGCCAGCAGCTTAACGGACCGCTTCGGGGGTACGCAGTATTTT CASSLTDRFGGTQYF
NA NA TRBJ1-2 TRBV4-2 TGTGCCAGCAGCCACCTACAGGATCTTAACTATGGCTACACCTTC CASSHLQDLNYGYTF
TRBD1 NA TRBJ1-6 TRBV19 TGTGCCAGTACGCATGGGACAGGGCATAATTCACCCCTCCACTTT CASTHGTGHNSPLHF
NA NA TRBJ2-1 TRBV4-3 TGCGCCAGCGGCAGGTTGACAAGCAATGAGCAGTTCTTC CASGRLTSNEQFF
NA NA TRBJ1-1 TRBV19 TGTGCCAGTAGTACCAAAGGAGGGAACATGAACACTGAAGCTTTCTTT CASSTKGGNMNTEAFF
TRBD1 NA TRBJ1-5 TRBV11-2 TGTGCCAGCAGCTCCACGACAGGGGAGGGACAGCCCCAGCATTTT CASSSTTGEGQPQHF